The rows below give T cell receptor beta chains drawn from one sample of a study of blood T cell repertoires in COVID-19. The repertoire was sequenced with immunoSEQ multiplex PCR; TCRdb's copy has only in-frame clones and lacks some. Seen here are some 80,000 clones, 65% to 80% observed once, and the top ten hold 20%. Sequencing input: peripheral blood. These receptors were taken from a woman older than 75 with active or convalescent COVID-19. The CDR3 runs from the conserved cysteine through the conserved F or W. A D gene is named only where the DNA matches it firmly. Clone size appears in some rows only: once, few, many, or a class for an expanded clone.

v_gene	abundance	j_gene	d_gene	CDR3aa	CDR3nt
TRBV7-2	NA	TRBJ1-1	TRBD1	CASSLGDDRGNTEAFF	TGTGCCAGCAGCTTAGGAGATGACAGGGGGAACACTGAAGCTTTCTTT
TRBV19	few	TRBJ2-1	NA	CASIGGLGSEQFF	TGTGCCAGTATTGGGGGGTTGGGGTCTGAGCAGTTCTTC
TRBV30	many	TRBJ2-1	TRBD2	CAWSVTSGNEQFF	TGTGCCTGGAGTGTAACTAGCGGTAATGAGCAGTTCTTC
TRBV7-3	NA	TRBJ1-1	TRBD1	CASSPRGPDTEAFF	TGTGCCAGCAGTCCCAGGGGGCCTGACACTGAAGCTTTCTTT
TRBV12-2	few	TRBJ2-1	NA	CASRLVRRGETDNEQFF	TGTGCAAGTCGCTTAGTTCGGCGGGGGGAAACCGACAATGAGCAGTTCTTC
TRBV9	few	TRBJ2-5	NA	CASSRETRETQYF	TGTGCCAGCAGCAGGGAGACTCGGGAGACCCAGTACTTC
TRBV19	once	TRBJ2-1	NA	CASSTARGSEQFF	TGTGCCAGTAGTACCGCAAGGGGGTCTGAGCAGTTCTTC
TRBV7-8	NA	TRBJ1-3	NA	CASSLVGGNRNTIYF	TGTGCCAGCAGCTTAGTAGGGGGAAATAGAAACACCATATATTTT
TRBV27	NA	TRBJ1-5	NA	CASSLVGGNQPQHF	TGTGCCAGCAGTTTAGTAGGGGGTAATCAGCCCCAGCATTTT
TRBV24-1	NA	TRBJ2-1	TRBD1	CATSDAGQGSNEQFF	TGTGCCACCAGTGATGCAGGACAGGGTTCGAATGAGCAGTTCTTC
TRBV5-1	few	TRBJ2-1	TRBD1	CASSSRTGGSNEQFF	TGCGCCAGCAGTTCCCGGACAGGGGGAAGTAATGAGCAGTTCTTC
TRBV28	NA	TRBJ2-5	TRBD1	CASQGDQETQYF	TGTGCCTCCCAGGGGGACCAAGAGACCCAGTACTTC
TRBV3-1/TRBV3-2	NA	TRBJ2-3	NA	CASSDRGTTDTQYF	TGTGCCAGCAGTGATCGGGGGACCACAGATACGCAGTATTTT
TRBV7-3	NA	TRBJ2-5	NA	CASSLTGGLQETQYF	TGTGCCAGCAGCCTCACGGGGGGCCTACAAGAGACCCAGTACTTC
TRBV2	NA	TRBJ1-6	NA	CASNLGGRWSPLHF	TGTGCCAGCAACTTGGGGGGGAGGTGGTCACCCCTCCACTTT
TRBV7-2	NA	TRBJ2-7	NA	CASSPLPGSSYEQYF	TGTGCCAGCAGCCCCCTCCCTGGGAGTTCCTACGAGCAGTACTTC
TRBV7-4	NA	TRBJ2-7	NA	CASSFKYRDTESYEQYF	TGTGCCAGCAGCTTTAAGTACCGGGACACCGAATCCTACGAGCAGTACTTC
TRBV5-6	NA	TRBJ1-2	NA	CASSYPLSGVDYGYTF	TGTGCCAGCAGCTACCCCCTTTCCGGGGTAGACTATGGCTACACCTTC